This paragraph reports one T cell receptor (beta chain). This entry belongs to a study of glioma-infiltrating T cells after dendritic cell vaccination. Study-wide context: Patients received three intradermal dendritic cell vaccine injections at biweekly intervals.

Sequencing was performed with immunoSEQ multiplex PCR; in TCRdb, only in-frame clones are kept and a portion is missing. The sample comprises approximately 84,000 clones, under 90% of which are singletons, and about a sixth rests with the top ten. CDR1 and CDR2 (germline): SNHLY, FYNNEI. The CDR3 contains 14 residues. Trimming shortened V by 7 bases and J by 5 bases, and 14 bases separated the two germline ends. The specimen was blood, collected before dendritic cell vaccination. This chain uses TRBV2 with TRBJ2-2; D perhaps matches TRBD2 (6 bases). The clonotype comes from a human donor with glioblastoma. The CDR3 sequence: CASKGLPGTGELFF. For the CDR3, the DNA is TGTGCCAGCAAAGGACTACCGGGGACCGGGGAGCTGTTTTTT.